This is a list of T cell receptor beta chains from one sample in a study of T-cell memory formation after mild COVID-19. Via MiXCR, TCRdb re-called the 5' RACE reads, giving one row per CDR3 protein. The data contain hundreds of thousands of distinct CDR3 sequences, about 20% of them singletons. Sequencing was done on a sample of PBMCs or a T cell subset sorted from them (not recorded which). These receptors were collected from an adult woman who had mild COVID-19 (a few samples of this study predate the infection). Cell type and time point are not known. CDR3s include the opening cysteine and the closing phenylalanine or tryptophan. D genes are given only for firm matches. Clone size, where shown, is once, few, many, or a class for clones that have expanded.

CDR3aa: CASSAGPGLADEQFF
CDR3nt: TGTGCCAGCAGTGCCGGGCCGGGACTAGCAGATGAGCAGTTCTTC
v_gene: TRBV2
d_gene: TRBD2
abundance: -
j_gene: TRBJ2-1

CDR3aa: CASSSGRDQYF
CDR3nt: TGCGCCAGCAGCTCCGGTCGGGACCAGTACTTC
v_gene: TRBV5-1
d_gene: -
abundance: -
j_gene: TRBJ2-5

CDR3aa: CASSLSVGTRFGETQYF
CDR3nt: TGTGCCAGCAGCTTATCGGTAGGGACTAGGTTTGGAGAGACCCAGTACTTC
v_gene: TRBV7-9
d_gene: TRBD2
abundance: -
j_gene: TRBJ2-5

CDR3aa: CASSGTPGANVLTF
CDR3nt: TGTGCCAGCAGCGGGACCCCTGGGGCCAACGTCCTGACTTTC
v_gene: TRBV7-9
d_gene: -
abundance: few
j_gene: TRBJ2-6

CDR3aa: CASSLARRSPTDTQYF
CDR3nt: TGTGCCAGCAGCTTGGCGAGGCGATCCCCCACAGATACGCAGTATTTT
v_gene: TRBV5-6
d_gene: -
abundance: few
j_gene: TRBJ2-3

CDR3aa: CAWSKGVTEAFF
CDR3nt: TGTGCCTGGAGTAAGGGGGTGACTGAAGCTTTCTTT
v_gene: TRBV30
d_gene: -
abundance: -
j_gene: TRBJ1-1

CDR3aa: CASSWDYPDTQYF
CDR3nt: TGTGCCAGCAGCTGGGACTACCCAGATACGCAGTATTTT
v_gene: TRBV3-1
d_gene: TRBD2
abundance: few
j_gene: TRBJ2-3

CDR3aa: CASSPPGQASNEQFF
CDR3nt: TGTGCCAGCTCACCACCCGGACAGGCCAGCAATGAGCAGTTCTTC
v_gene: TRBV18
d_gene: TRBD1
abundance: -
j_gene: TRBJ2-1

CDR3aa: CASSPGQGLTGELFF
CDR3nt: TGTGCCAGCAGCCCGGGCCAGGGGTTGACCGGGGAGCTGTTTTTT
v_gene: TRBV7-9
d_gene: -
abundance: few
j_gene: TRBJ2-2

CDR3aa: CASSLPGVAGSSYNEQFF
CDR3nt: TGTGCCAGCAGCCTACCTGGGGTAGCGGGTAGCTCCTACAATGAGCAGTTCTTC
v_gene: TRBV9
d_gene: TRBD2
abundance: -
j_gene: TRBJ2-1

CDR3aa: CASSPLAGISTDTQYF
CDR3nt: TGTGCCAGCAGCCCCCTAGCGGGGATTAGCACAGATACGCAGTATTTT
v_gene: TRBV12-3/TRBV12-4
d_gene: TRBD2
abundance: -
j_gene: TRBJ2-3

CDR3aa: CASSWASGSTEAFF
CDR3nt: TGTGCCAGCAGTTGGGCCTCCGGCAGCACTGAAGCTTTCTTT
v_gene: TRBV2
d_gene: -
abundance: few
j_gene: TRBJ1-1

CDR3aa: CASSHGTSGSSETQYF
CDR3nt: TGTGCCAGCAGTCATGGGACTAGCGGGAGTTCGGAGACCCAGTACTTC
v_gene: TRBV27
d_gene: TRBD2
abundance: once
j_gene: TRBJ2-5

CDR3aa: CASSATGFYGYTF
CDR3nt: TGTGCCAGCAGCGCTACGGGGTTCTATGGCTACACCTTC
v_gene: TRBV7-8
d_gene: -
abundance: -
j_gene: TRBJ1-2

CDR3aa: CASSEGSGAVAFF
CDR3nt: TGTGCCAGCAGTGAAGGGTCAGGGGCGGTAGCTTTCTTT
v_gene: TRBV2
d_gene: -
abundance: -
j_gene: TRBJ1-1

CDR3aa: CASSQEPGQGSYEQYF
CDR3nt: TGTGCCAGCAGCCAAGAACCGGGACAGGGGTCCTACGAGCAGTACTTC
v_gene: TRBV4-2
d_gene: TRBD1
abundance: -
j_gene: TRBJ2-7

CDR3aa: CSAATSGHTDTQYF
CDR3nt: TGCAGTGCCGCGACTAGCGGCCACACAGATACGCAGTATTTT
v_gene: TRBV20-1
d_gene: TRBD2
abundance: many
j_gene: TRBJ2-3

CDR3aa: CASSPLTRDGGMDTQYF
CDR3nt: TGTGCCAGCTCACCCTTAACCCGGGACGGAGGTATGGATACGCAGTATTTT
v_gene: TRBV18
d_gene: -
abundance: -
j_gene: TRBJ2-3

CDR3aa: CASSFMGPNTGELFF
CDR3nt: TGCGCCAGCAGCTTCATGGGGCCGAACACCGGGGAGCTGTTTTTT
v_gene: TRBV5-1
d_gene: -
abundance: -
j_gene: TRBJ2-2

CDR3aa: CASSQDRGRLDEQFF
CDR3nt: TGTGCCAGCAGCCAAGACAGGGGGCGCCTCGATGAGCAGTTCTTC
v_gene: TRBV7-6
d_gene: TRBD1
abundance: few
j_gene: TRBJ2-1

CDR3aa: CASSSIHRRESGNTIYF
CDR3nt: TGTGCCAGCAGCTCCATCCATCGCAGGGAATCTGGAAACACCATATATTTT
v_gene: TRBV7-9
d_gene: -
abundance: few
j_gene: TRBJ1-3

CDR3aa: CATSDPRAGGISDEQFF
CDR3nt: TGTGCCACCAGTGATCCCCGAGCGGGAGGGATATCCGATGAGCAGTTCTTC
v_gene: TRBV24-1
d_gene: TRBD2
abundance: -
j_gene: TRBJ2-1